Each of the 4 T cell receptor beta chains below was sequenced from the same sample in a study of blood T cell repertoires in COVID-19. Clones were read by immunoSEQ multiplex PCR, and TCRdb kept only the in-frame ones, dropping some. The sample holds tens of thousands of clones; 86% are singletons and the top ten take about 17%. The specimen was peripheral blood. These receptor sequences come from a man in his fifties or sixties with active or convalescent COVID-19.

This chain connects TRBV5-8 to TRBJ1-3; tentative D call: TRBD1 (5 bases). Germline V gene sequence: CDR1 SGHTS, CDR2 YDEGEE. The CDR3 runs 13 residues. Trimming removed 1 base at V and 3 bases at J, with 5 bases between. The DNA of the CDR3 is TGTGCCAGCAGCTTGCAGGGTGGAAACACCATATATTTT. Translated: CASSLQGGNTIYF.

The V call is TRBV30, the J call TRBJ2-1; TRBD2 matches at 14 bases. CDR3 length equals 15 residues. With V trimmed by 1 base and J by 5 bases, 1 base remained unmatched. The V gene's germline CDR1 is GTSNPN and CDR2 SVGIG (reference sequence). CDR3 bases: TGTGCCTGGAGTGGACTAGCGGGGGGGCACAATGAGCAGTTCTTC. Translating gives CAWSGLAGGHNEQFF.

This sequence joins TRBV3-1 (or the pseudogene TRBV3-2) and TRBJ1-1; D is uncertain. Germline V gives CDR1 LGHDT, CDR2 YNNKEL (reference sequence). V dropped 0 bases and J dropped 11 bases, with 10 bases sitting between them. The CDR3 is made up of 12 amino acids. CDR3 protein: CASSQDPGSAFF. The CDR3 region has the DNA TGTGCCAGCAGCCAAGATCCGGGATCGGCTTTCTTT.

CDR3 in DNA: TGTGCCAGCAGTGTGACTAGCGGGGGGGACGAGCAGTACTTC. This sequence encodes CASSVTSGGDEQYF. The rearrangement uses TRBV6-6 and TRBJ2-7, with 14 nucleotides matching TRBD2. CDR3 length: 14 amino acids. The ends lost 5 bases at V and 5 bases at J; junction bases unmatched: 2. Germline lookup yields CDR1 MNHNY and CDR2 SVGAGI (reference sequence).